This TCR beta chain emerged from a study of response to subunit inactivated influenza vaccine (dated by TCRdb to the late 2010s). Background on the whole study: The study used deep quantitative T cell receptor repertoire profiling to track responses to a trivalent subunit inactivated influenza vaccine.

The protocol used for the library was RT-PCR. Sequencing was carried out with an Illumina HiSeq 2500. The public reads were quality trimmed at Q25 with fastp and then assembled into clones with MiXCR by TCRdb, keeping productive beta chains. A single entry per CDR3 protein holds the most common genes and DNA from its merged rows. The table for this sample lists about 540,000 distinct CDR3 sequences; 20% to 25% of them were counted only once. Around 2.8% of the sample is taken by the ten largest. As for this clonotype: No cognate antigen has been identified for it. Base qualities are missing; no much larger clone stands one base away.

The CDR3 runs 14 amino acids, cysteine and phenylalanine included. Just CDR3 DNA is preserved here, 42 bases in frame from base 1. CDR1 and CDR2 were assigned from the germline V gene as SQVTM and ANQGSEA. Trimming costs V 4 bases and J 1 base, and their ends lie 14 bases apart. Results the study describes overall, beyond this receptor: The authors proposed that each seasonal influenza vaccination may bring in only a limited number of new T cells.

These same data were also listed under a study on T cells expressing NK-cell markers. As that second paper reports: TCR beta cDNA libraries were made by 5'RACE template switching that added a universal primer site and unique molecular identifiers. TCR beta-chain repertoires were profiled in sorted CD3+CD56+NKG2C+, CD3+CD56+NKG2C- and CD3+CD56-NKG2C+ T-cell subsets from roughly eight donors. Among the eight sequenced donors, seven were HCMV-seropositive and one was HCMV-seronegative. To restrict sorting to alphabetaTCR-expressing T cells, an anti-gammadeltaTCR antibody was added in several experiments. In six donors, the dominant CD3+CD56+NKG2C+ clonotypes were among the top 10 CD8+ clonotypes and accounted for about 1.0-8% of CD8+ T cells. Those dominant clonotypes were again the most abundant among CD3+CD56-NKG2C+ cells in a handful of donors, at about 25-60.1%. Whether the expanded NKG2C-expressing T cell clones were specific for HCMV antigens remained unclear. The study sequenced eight donors, all healthy volunteers chosen at random: three men and five women. To determine HCMV serostatus, a commercial ELISA kit was used to detect HCMV-specific IgG in serum. Ficoll density gradient centrifugation was used to isolate peripheral blood mononuclear cells from blood. Using Miltenyi isolation kits, CD4+ and CD8+ T cells were isolated from PBMC through magnetic immunoseparation. Synthesis of cDNA was primed from the TCR beta constant segment and was followed by two consecutive PCR amplification steps. Libraries were sequenced as 2 x 150 bp reads on Illumina HiSeq 2000/2500, MiSeq or NextSeq. MIGEC handled demultiplexing of the reads and grouping by UMI, while MiTCR was used to assemble and quantify clonotypes. To exclude erroneous sequences, only TCR cDNA sequences supported by at least two reads were retained. The tcR package was used for downstream repertoire analysis, and clonotypes were matched between fractions using CDR3 nucleotide sequence together with V segment. VDJmatch was used to annotate antigen specificity against VDJdb, with one amino acid substitution in CDR3 permitted.

The clonotype was recovered from a man aged 50 to 60 who received an inactivated influenza vaccine. Donor details come from another sample of the same person, matched by shared clones. The material sequenced was CD4+ T cells sorted from PBMCs, taken 11 to 12 days after vaccination. Rearrangement joined TRBV29-1 to TRBJ2-7; a tentative D match to TRBD1 spans 7 bases. The nucleotides are TGCAGCGTTGGCGGCAGGGGGGATTCCTACGAGCAGTACTTC. It codes for CSVGGRGDSYEQYF.